This paragraph reports one T cell receptor beta chain. Its antigen is still unknown. The sample's time point: proximal margin of the surgical specimen (macroscopically non-inflamed). Trimming removed 0 bases at V and 0 bases at J, with 7 bases between. CDR3 length equals 14 residues. The V gene's germline CDR1 is SGDLS and CDR2 YYNGEE. Produced via immunoSEQ multiplex PCR; TCRdb's table is partial and in-frame only. The repertoire includes about 810 clones, 86% of them detected once, and roughly 19% sits in the top ten. This entry comes from a study of T cell repertoires in ileal Crohn's disease. Study background: About 36% were active smokers at surgery; median disease duration was 7.9 years. MI samples are biopsies from the surgical specimen's proximal margin. Study-wide findings and caveats: All patients with clonality above 26.8% had endoscopic recurrence. Clonal expansions were more frequent in active smokers than non-smokers at surgery.

The sequenced sample was ileal tissue. The source of this sequence is an adult with Crohn's disease. The chain couples TRBV9 to TRBJ2-7, with D possibly being TRBD2 (5 bases). CDR3 region: CASSVGGSSYEQYF. CDR3 nucleotide sequence: TGTGCCAGCAGCGTAGGAGGGAGCTCCTACGAGCAGTACTTC.